One and the same sample provided the 5 T cell receptor beta chains below, sequenced in a study of blood T cell repertoires in COVID-19. The table came from immunoSEQ multiplex PCR; TCRdb's copy has only in-frame clones and leaves some out. The top ten hold roughly 0.52% of the sample, which has more than 150,000 clones, about four fifths seen once. Input material: peripheral blood. The receptors come from a man aged 55 to 70 with acute or convalescent COVID-19.

The chain has TRBV3-1 (or the pseudogene TRBV3-2) and TRBJ2-3; 7 bases fit TRBD1. V lost 4 bases to trimming and J lost 4 bases; unmatched junction nucleotides: 8. This CDR3 has 15 amino acids. Per germline, CDR1 LGHDT and CDR2 YNNKEL (reference sequence). CDR3 region: CASSPDRAVADTQYF. In nucleotides, the CDR3 is TGTGCCAGCAGCCCAGACAGGGCTGTTGCAGATACGCAGTATTTT.

The V and J genes are TRBV9 and TRBJ1-2, with 9 nucleotides matching TRBD1. The CDR3 is 14 amino acids. V lost 0 bases, J lost 8 bases, and 5 bases stayed unmatched. Germline V CDR1 and CDR2: SGDLS, YYNGEE. The CDR3 sequence is CASSVGDREFGYTF. Written as DNA, the CDR3 is TGTGCCAGCAGCGTAGGGGACAGGGAGTTCGGCTACACCTTC.

The chain uses TRBV5-8 and TRBJ1-5; the match to TRBD1 covers 8 bases. The ends lost 4 bases at V and 5 bases at J; junction bases unmatched: 8. There are 15 residues in the CDR3. Germline-derived CDR1 and CDR2 are SGHTS and YDEGEE. Here the CDR3 reads CASSQRDRFDQPQHF. The CDR3 region has the DNA TGTGCCAGCAGCCAAAGGGACAGGTTCGATCAGCCCCAGCATTTT.

This clone came up a few times. The gene calls are TRBV3-1 (or the pseudogene TRBV3-2) and TRBJ2-4; 8 nucleotides match TRBD2. Germline assignment: CDR1 LGHDT and CDR2 YNNKEL (reference sequence). CDR3 length: 15 residues. Trimming cost V 4 bases and J 0 bases; bases outside gene matches: 2. As DNA, the CDR3 is TGTGCCAGCAGCCTACGGGGGGGAGCCAAAAACATTCAGTACTTC. Translation gives CASSLRGGAKNIQYF.

The chain is built from TRBV4-2 and TRBJ1-6, with unresolved D. Trimming removed 1 base at V and 0 bases at J, with 10 bases between. The CDR3 consists of 17 residues. Germline V gene sequence: CDR1 LGHNA, CDR2 YNFKEQ. The CDR3 reads CASSQGADISYNSPLHF. For the CDR3, the DNA is TGTGCCAGCAGCCAAGGGGCAGACATCTCCTATAATTCACCCCTCCACTTT.